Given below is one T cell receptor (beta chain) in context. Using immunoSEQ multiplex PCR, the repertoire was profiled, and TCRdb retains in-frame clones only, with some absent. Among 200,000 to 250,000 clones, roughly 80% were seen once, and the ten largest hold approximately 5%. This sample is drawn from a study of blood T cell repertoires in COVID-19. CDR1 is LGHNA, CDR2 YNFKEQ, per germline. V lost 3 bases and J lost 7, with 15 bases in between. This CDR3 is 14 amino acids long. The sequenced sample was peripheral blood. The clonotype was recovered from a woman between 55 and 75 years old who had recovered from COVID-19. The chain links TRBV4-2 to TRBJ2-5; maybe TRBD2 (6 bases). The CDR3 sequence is CASSQEGRPGTQYF. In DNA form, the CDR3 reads TGTGCCAGCAGCCAGGAGGGACGGCCCGGGACCCAGTACTTC.